This T cell receptor beta chain was captured in a study of T cells in Graves' hyperthyroidism and ophthalmopathy (dated by TCRdb to about 2019). Broadly, across the study: Peripheral blood was sampled at the time of initial diagnosis, prior to any treatment. To identify distinguishing TCR V-J signatures, a discovery cohort of roughly 100 patients was used, comprising 43 with Graves' ophthalmopathy and some 60 with stable Graves' hyperthyroidism. An independent validation cohort of around 19 hyperthyroidism patients and over 15 patients who later progressed to ophthalmopathy tested prospective prediction of ophthalmopathy. The 100 discovery patients were divided at random into training and test sets in a 7:3 ratio. The study also compared thyroid tissue and blood T-cell repertoires from several Graves' hyperthyroidism patients. Once sampling was done, hyperthyroidism patients were given methimazole at a starting dose of 30 mg daily, whereas ophthalmopathy patients were given high-dose intravenous methylprednisolone. According to the paper, TCR Vbeta CDR3 sequencing was carried out on over 130 peripheral blood samples, which came from fewer than 50 ophthalmopathy, fewer than 80 hyperthyroidism and roughly 17 progressor patients. Results and caveats for the whole study, not just this receptor: In validation, the model predicted progression to ophthalmopathy a median of about 6.5 months before onset, with roughly 71% sensitivity and about 72% specificity. In cross-validation, a model built on a 13 V-J signature told ophthalmopathy apart from stable hyperthyroidism with roughly 87% sensitivity and roughly 81% specificity, and in testing the same model reached 80%/75%. Blood samples also contained most of the expanded thyroid clonotypes (frequency above 0.001), which suggests that blood repertoires may reflect thyroid immune responses. Sample size was not statistically predetermined, and investigators were not blinded to group allocation.

Including cysteine and phenylalanine, the CDR3 has 17 amino acids. Of the read, only the CDR3 DNA is kept; its 51 bases are in frame from base 1. From the germline V gene (reference sequence), CDR1 is SEHNR and CDR2 is FQNEAQ. Trimming removed 5 bases from V and 7 bases from J; the gene matches leave 14 bases unexplained. TCR beta CDR3 regions were amplified from RNA transcripts. The TCR CDR3 was subjected to a first round of RT-PCR using the HTBI primer set and the Qiagen OneStep RT-PCR kit. Libraries were constructed in a second round of multiplex PCR, after which size selection and purification were carried out. Paired-end sequencing of the libraries was performed with 100 bp reads on an Illumina HiSeq2000. As for the original processing: Raw data were processed with SOAPnuke, discarding reads with adapters, uncalled bases, mean Phred below 15, or no exact constant-primer or identifier match. COPE v1.2.5 was used to merge the high-quality paired reads, and each unique nucleotide sequence was defined as a clonotype. MiTCR v1.1 was used to align the clonotypes against IMGT TRBV, TRBD and TRBJ reference segments. The analysis was restricted to V-J combinations with a frequency above 0.0001, which together covered just over 98% of the repertoires. The TCS score was defined as the ratio of F50 (clonal expansion) to E x V (chaos), calculated using BLOSUM62-based TCRdist between CDR3 peptides within each V-J. Welch's t-statistics and random forest reduced around 510 V-J features to 10 to 15, which were used in a naive Bayes classifier (R e1071). TCRdb itself trimmed the public reads at Q25 with fastp, ran MiXCR and retained productive beta chains. Each record represents a unique CDR3 protein, reported with the most common genes and DNA among its rows. The V and J calls, along with clone size, are taken from TCRdb and not from the paper's own processing. Here the sample has 300,000 to 400,000 distinct CDR3 sequences; around a fifth occur a single time. Of the sample, over 40% falls within the top ten clones.

This clonotype has just a few counts. What antigen it recognizes has not been identified. There are no base qualities to consult, and no much larger clone falls within one base. Stable Graves' hyperthyroidism was defined as the absence of progression to ophthalmopathy over 18 months of follow-up. The hyperthyroidism patients were between 18 and 65 years old and newly diagnosed, with a disease duration of less than 2 months. Exclusion was applied to patients with uncontrolled infections, other autoimmune diseases, pregnancy or lactation. Diagnoses were established on the basis of clinical symptoms, serum thyroxine and TRAb, thyroid ultrasound, and orbital computed tomography. PBMCs were separated from approximately 10 ml of fresh peripheral blood using Ficoll-Paque density gradient centrifugation. Total RNA was extracted with Trizol reagent, and quality was checked on an Agilent 2100 Bioanalyzer.

The rearrangement combines TRBV7-9 with TRBJ1-6, with 7 bases aligning to TRBD1. This TCR was recovered from a woman between 45 and 60 years old with Graves' hyperthyroidism. Sequencing input: blood. The CDR3 is CASSPRVLDRENSPLHF. The nucleotide sequence reads TGTGCCAGCAGCCCCCGGGTCCTTGACAGGGAGAATTCACCCCTCCACTTT.